Here is one T cell receptor beta chain with its context. Its antigen is as yet unknown. Using immunoSEQ multiplex PCR, the repertoire was profiled, and TCRdb retains in-frame clones only, with some absent. This sample yields a few hundred thousand clones, of which 80% to 95% are seen a single time; over 9% belongs to the top ten. The entry originates in a study of Ad26.COV2.S vaccination and SARS-CoV-2 variants. Study-wide context: Once or twice, 56 days apart, Ad26.COV2.S was delivered intramuscularly. Points from the study as a whole: Vaccinated individuals (as opposed to placebo recipients) had higher spike-specific TCR breadth. Reportedly, after vaccination the spike-specific CD8+ and CD4+ T cell responses displayed substantial breadth.

Treatment here: roughly 19 received Ad26.COV2.S at low or high dose, single or two shots; about 5 received placebo; per-sample allocation not given. Sampling happened 63 days after the first vaccine or placebo injection. Ad26.COV2.S expressed prefusion-stabilized spike from the original Wuhan strain. The CDR3 has 14 amino acids. Germline assignment: CDR1 SGHRS and CDR2 YFSETQ. Losses at the gene ends were 8 bases for V and 7 bases for J; bases not matched to a gene: 14. The receptor was derived from a person between 18 and 65 years old who received the Ad26.COV2.S COVID-19 vaccine or a placebo. The sample consisted of peripheral blood, taken in a trial of Ad26.COV2.S vaccine versus placebo. The genes are TRBV5-1 and TRBJ2-7; 8 positions match TRBD1. The DNA for the CDR3 is TGCGCCAGTCTCGACCCGACAGGGGCAGGGGAGCAGTACTTC. Its translation: CASLDPTGAGEQYF.